This passage covers 5 T cell receptor beta chains from one sample sequenced in a study of T-cell memory formation after mild COVID-19. One entry per CDR3 protein results from TCRdb running MiXCR on the 5' RACE reads. The data contain 65,000 to 90,000 distinct CDR3 sequences, roughly 14% of them singletons. The sequenced sample was PBMCs or a T cell subset sorted from them (not recorded which). Receptors were obtained from an adult woman who had mild COVID-19 (a few samples of this study predate the infection). Cell type and time point are not known.

The V gene is TRBV7-6, the J gene TRBJ2-7, with 10 bases that match TRBD1. Trimming removed 4 bases from V and 7 bases from J; junction bases left unmatched: 7. Germline V gives CDR1 SGHVS, CDR2 FNYEAQ. The CDR3 runs 14 residues. This CDR3 is CASSSGTGAREQYF. CDR3 nucleotide sequence: TGTGCCAGCAGCTCCGGGACAGGGGCTCGGGAGCAGTACTTC.

This clonotype showed up just a few times. This sequence joins TRBV12-3 or TRBV12-4 and TRBJ2-1; D is ambiguous. V lost 10 bases and J 7 bases, leaving 11 bases between the germline ends. The CDR3 is 11 amino acids. CDR3 protein: CATRSLNEQFF. CDR3 nucleotides: TGTGCCACCCGGTCCCTGAATGAGCAGTTCTTC.

CDR3 loop: CSARTSGGIYEQYF. Here the CDR3 DNA reads TGCAGTGCTCGGACTAGCGGGGGAATCTACGAGCAGTACTTC. The chain employs TRBV20-1 and TRBJ2-7; 13 bases match TRBD2. After removal of 5 bases from V and 3 bases from J, the junction contained 4 bases not matched to a gene. The CDR3 runs 14 residues. Germline V gives CDR1 DFQATT, CDR2 SNEGSKA (reference sequence).

This clonotype appeared many times. The J gene is TRBJ1-1, the V gene TRBV5-5; D not certain. V lost 4 bases to trimming and J lost 8 bases, with 24 bases between them. Germline lookup yields CDR1 SGHKS and CDR2 YYEKEE (reference sequence). The CDR3 runs 16 residues. The CDR3 DNA follows: TGTGCCAGCAGCCCACACCCGCGGGAGGGCAGTTGGGAAGCTTTCTTT. Its translation is CASSPHPREGSWEAFF.

This clonotype was counted between two and nine times. The chain joins TRBV12-3 or TRBV12-4 to TRBJ2-7; no clear D. There are 17 residues in the CDR3. Deletions cut 4 bases from V and 6 bases from J, with 25 bases between. CDR3 bases: TGTGCCAGCAGTTCCCTTCTTGTCGAGCCCACCCCTAGCGAGCAGTACTTC. Translated, it gives CASSSLLVEPTPSEQYF.